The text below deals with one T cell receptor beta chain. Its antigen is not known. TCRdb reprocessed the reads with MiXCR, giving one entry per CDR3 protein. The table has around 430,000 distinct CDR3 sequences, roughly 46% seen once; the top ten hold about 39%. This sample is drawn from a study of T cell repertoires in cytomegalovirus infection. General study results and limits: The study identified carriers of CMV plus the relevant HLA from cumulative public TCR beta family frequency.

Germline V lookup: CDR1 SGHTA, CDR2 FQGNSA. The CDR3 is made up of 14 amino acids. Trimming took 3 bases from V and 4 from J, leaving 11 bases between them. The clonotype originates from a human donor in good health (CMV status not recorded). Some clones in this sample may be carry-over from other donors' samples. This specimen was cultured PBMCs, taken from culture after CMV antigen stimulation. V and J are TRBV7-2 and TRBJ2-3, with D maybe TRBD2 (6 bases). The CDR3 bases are TGTGCCAGCAGCTTGGGACTGGGATCAGATACGCAGTATTTT. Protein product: CASSLGLGSDTQYF.